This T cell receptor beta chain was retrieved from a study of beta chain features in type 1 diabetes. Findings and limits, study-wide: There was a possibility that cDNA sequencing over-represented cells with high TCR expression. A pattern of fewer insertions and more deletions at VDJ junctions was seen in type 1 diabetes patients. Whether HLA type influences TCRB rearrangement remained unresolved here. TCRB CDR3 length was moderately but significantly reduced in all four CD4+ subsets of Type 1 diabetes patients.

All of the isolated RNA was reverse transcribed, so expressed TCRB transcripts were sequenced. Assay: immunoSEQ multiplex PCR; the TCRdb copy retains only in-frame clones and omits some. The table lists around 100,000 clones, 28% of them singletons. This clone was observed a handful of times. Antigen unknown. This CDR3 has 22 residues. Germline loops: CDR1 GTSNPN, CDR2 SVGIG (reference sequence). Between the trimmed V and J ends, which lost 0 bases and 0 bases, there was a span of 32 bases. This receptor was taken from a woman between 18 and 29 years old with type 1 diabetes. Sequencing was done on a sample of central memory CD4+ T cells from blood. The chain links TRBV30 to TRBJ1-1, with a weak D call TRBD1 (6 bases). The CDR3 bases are TGTGCCTGGAGTGTAGAGGGAAGTTGGGGGGGCCCCGAAACCGACGTGAACACTGAAGCTTTCTTT. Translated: CAWSVEGSWGGPETDVNTEAFF.